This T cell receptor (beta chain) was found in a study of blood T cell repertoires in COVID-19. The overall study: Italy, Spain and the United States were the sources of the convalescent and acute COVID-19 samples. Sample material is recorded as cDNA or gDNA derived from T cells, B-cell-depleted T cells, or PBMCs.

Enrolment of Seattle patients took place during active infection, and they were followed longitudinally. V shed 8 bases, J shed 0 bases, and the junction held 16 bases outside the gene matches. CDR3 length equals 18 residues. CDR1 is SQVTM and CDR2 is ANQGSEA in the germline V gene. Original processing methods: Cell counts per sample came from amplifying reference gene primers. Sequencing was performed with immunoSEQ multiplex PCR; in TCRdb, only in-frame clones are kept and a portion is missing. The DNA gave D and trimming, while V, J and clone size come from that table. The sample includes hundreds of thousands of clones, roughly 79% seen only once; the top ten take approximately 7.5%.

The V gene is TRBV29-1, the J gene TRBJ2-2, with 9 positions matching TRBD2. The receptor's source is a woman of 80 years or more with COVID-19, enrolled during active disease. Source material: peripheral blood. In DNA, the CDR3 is TGCAGCCCGGCCGGGGGTAGCGGGGGAACCGCGAACACCGGGGAGCTGTTTTTT. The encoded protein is CSPAGGSGGTANTGELFF.